Listed here are 11 T cell receptor beta chains from one sample, sequenced in a study of T cell responses to AZD1222 COVID-19 vaccine. Data came from immunoSEQ multiplex PCR; TCRdb stores just in-frame clones and leaves some out. The data contain around 140,000 clones, roughly nine tenths of them singletons. The sample here was peripheral blood, taken 28 days after the second AZD1222 dose. The receptors originated from an adult who received the AZD1222 COVID-19 vaccine.

This clone occurred once. The gene calls are TRBV5-1 and TRBJ1-1; D ambiguous. There are 15 residues in the CDR3. Trimming left V 0 bases short and J 1 base short, with 10 bases between. CDR1 is SGHRS and CDR2 is YFSETQ in the germline V gene. CDR3 sequence reads: CASSLGHGPNTEAFF. CDR3 bases: TGCGCCAGCAGCTTGGGTCACGGTCCGAACACTGAAGCTTTCTTT.

V and J are TRBV19 and TRBJ1-2; 7 bases map to TRBD1. Germline loops: CDR1 LNHDA, CDR2 SQIVND (reference sequence). V dropped 6 bases and J dropped 8; count of bases not matched to a gene: 12. The CDR3 has 14 residues. The CDR3: CASSPWDSPGGYTF. CDR3 in DNA: TGTGCCAGTAGCCCATGGGACAGCCCTGGGGGCTACACCTTC.

The J gene is TRBJ2-7, the V gene TRBV28; TRBD1 matches 11 bases. Germline trimming cut 6 bases from V and 3 bases from J; bases unmatched to any gene: 7. The germline V gene encodes CDR1 MDHEN and CDR2 SYDVKM. The CDR3 totals 15 residues. The CDR3 coding sequence is TGTGCCAGCAGCCCGGGACAGGGGGTCTTCTACGAGCAGTACTTC. This codes for CASSPGQGVFYEQYF.

The chain carries TRBV7-9 and TRBJ2-2, with D perhaps assigned TRBD1 or TRBD2 (5 bases each). This CDR3 contains 15 residues. Looked up from germline, CDR1 is SEHNR and CDR2 is FQNEAQ (reference sequence). Trimming left V 5 bases short and J 0 bases short, with 10 bases between. As DNA, the CDR3 is TGTGCCAGCAGCCCCGGGACCGCGAACACCGGGGAGCTGTTTTTT. Translated: CASSPGTANTGELFF.

CDR3 in DNA: TGTGCCAGCAGCTTCACGACAGGGGCCTCAAAGAACACTGAAGCTTTCTTT. Translated: CASSFTTGASKNTEAFF. This sequence joins TRBV5-6 and TRBJ1-1; 8 bases match TRBD1. J was trimmed by 1 base and V by 2 bases; bases with no gene match: 10. The CDR3 covers 17 residues. Germline V gene sequence: CDR1 SGHDT, CDR2 YYEEEE.

This clone was seen just once. The gene calls are TRBV6-5 and TRBJ1-3; D unclear. This CDR3 comprises 14 residues. Germline V gives CDR1 MNHEY, CDR2 SVGAGI. Trimming left V 7 bases short and J 0 bases short, with 10 bases between. Here the CDR3 DNA reads TGTGCCAGCACCCTGGCGGGCTCTGGAAACACCATATATTTT. Amino acids: CASTLAGSGNTIYF.

The chain couples TRBV5-4 to TRBJ2-5; the D call may be TRBD1 or TRBD2 (5 bases each). CDR1 SGHNT and CDR2 YYREEE come from the germline V gene (reference sequence). Trimming stripped 7 bases from V and 3 bases from J, with 13 bases between. This CDR3 spans 13 amino acids. CDR3 bases: TGTGCCAGCGGGGCGGGTATCAAAGAGACCCAGTACTTC. Its translation: CASGAGIKETQYF.

In this sample, this clone turned up once. The chain is built from TRBV19 and TRBJ1-2; D remains unclear. Germline V gives CDR1 LNHDA, CDR2 SQIVND (reference sequence). With 7 bases removed from V and 2 bases from J, the gap between germline ends came to 11 bases. This CDR3 contains 13 residues. The DNA for the CDR3 is TGTGCCAGTAATTCGGGAAGGAACTATGGCTACACCTTC. It specifies CASNSGRNYGYTF.

This chain connects TRBV18 to TRBJ1-4; no firm D call. Germline CDR1 reads KGHSH; CDR2 reads LQKENI. The CDR3 has 13 amino acids. V dropped 6 bases and J dropped 8 bases, with 13 bases sitting between them. The chain's CDR3 is CASSRGKSEKLFF. The CDR3 DNA follows: TGTGCCAGCTCCCGCGGGAAAAGCGAAAAACTGTTTTTT.

The chain combines TRBV5-1 with TRBJ2-1; TRBD2 aligns across 8 bases. Per germline, CDR1 SGHRS and CDR2 YFSETQ. J lost 4 bases, V lost 7 bases, and 10 bases had no gene match. The CDR3 consists of 15 residues. This chain's CDR3 is CASSIVGGEYNEQFF. CDR3 DNA sequence: TGCGCCAGCTCGATTGTCGGGGGGGAGTACAATGAGCAGTTCTTC. The entire variable domain, with the rest obtained from reference TRBV5-1 and TRBJ2-1, is as follows: KAGVTQTPRYLIKTRGQQVTLSCSPISGHRSVSWYQQTPGQGLQFLFEYFSETQRNKGNFPGRFSGRQFSNSRSEMNVSTLELGDSALYLCASSIVGGEYNEQFFGPGTRLTVL.

The chain has TRBV18 and TRBJ1-1, with D unclear. The CDR3 totals 13 residues. Germline values: CDR1 KGHSH, CDR2 LQKENI. The ends were cut back, 6 bases at V and 10 bases at J, with 18 bases in the middle. CDR3 loop: CASSHEELVGAFF. The CDR3 bases are TGTGCCAGCTCCCACGAAGAGCTCGTAGGAGCTTTCTTT.